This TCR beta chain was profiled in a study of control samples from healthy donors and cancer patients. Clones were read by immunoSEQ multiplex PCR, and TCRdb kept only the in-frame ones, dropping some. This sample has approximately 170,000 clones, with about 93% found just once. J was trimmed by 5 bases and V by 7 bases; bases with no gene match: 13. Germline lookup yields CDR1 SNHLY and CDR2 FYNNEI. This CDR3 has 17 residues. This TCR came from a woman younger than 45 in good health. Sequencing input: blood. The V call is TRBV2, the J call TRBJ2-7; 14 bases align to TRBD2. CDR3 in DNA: TGTGCCAGCAAGTTCTGGGGGACTAGCGGGAGAGGGCACGAGCAGTACTTC. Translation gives CASKFWGTSGRGHEQYF. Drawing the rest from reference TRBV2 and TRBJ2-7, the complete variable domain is EPEVTQTPSHQVTQMGQEVILRCVPISNHLYFYWYRQILGQKVEFLVSFYNNEISEKSEIFDDQFSVERPDGSNFTLKIRSTKLEDSAMYFCASKFWGTSGRGHEQYFGPGTRLTVT.